This entry lists 29 T cell receptor beta chains sequenced from one sample in a study of OX40 agonist ivuxolimab in advanced cancers. Receptor amplification or capture employed the immunoSEQ multiplex PCR assay. The clones in this table, taken by TCRdb from immuneACCESS, are in-frame only. Not every clone is retained; where verified, under half of the shortfall comes from an unresolved V gene, and the cause of the rest is unknown. Here the sample has roughly 57,000 clones; roughly three quarters occur a single time. The top ten clones comprise around 2.3% of the sample. The source was CD4+ or CD8+ T cells sorted from blood, collected in a trial of the OX40 agonist ivuxolimab. The receptors come from an adult with an advanced solid tumor such as melanoma, head and neck, liver or kidney cancer.

This clone is labeled as medium-sized. This sequence joins TRBV19 and TRBJ2-2, with no clear D. The germline V and J ends were trimmed by 2 bases and 1 base, with 5 bases remaining between them. This CDR3 spans 14 amino acids. Germline CDR1 and CDR2: LNHDA and SQIVND (reference sequence). The CDR3 loop reads CASSISRNTGELFF. The CDR3 nucleotides are TGTGCCAGTAGTATATCCAGGAACACCGGGGAGCTGTTTTTT.

The genes are TRBV10-1 and TRBJ2-3, with 7 bases lining up with TRBD2. In germline, CDR1 is WNHNN, CDR2 SYGVQD (reference sequence). The junction had 4 bases not matched to a gene; V was cut back by 4 bases and J by 0 bases. The CDR3 spans 15 residues. The DNA for the CDR3 is TGCGCCAGCAGTGTCAGCGGGAAGAGCACAGATACGCAGTATTTT. It translates to CASSVSGKSTDTQYF.

This clone was picked up one time. In DNA form, the CDR3 reads TGTGCCAGCAGCGTAGAACACGGGCGTGAGCAGTTCTTC. This translates into CASSVEHGREQFF. This chain uses TRBV9 with TRBJ2-1, with no clear D. The CDR3 spans 13 residues. Germline-derived CDR1 and CDR2 are SGDLS and YYNGEE. Trimming removed 0 bases at V and 9 bases at J, with 10 bases between.

The chain has TRBV7-6 and TRBJ2-2; maybe TRBD1 (5 bases). Germline lookup yields CDR1 SGHVS and CDR2 FNYEAQ. Trimming shortened V by 1 base and J by 6 bases, and 15 bases separated the two germline ends. This CDR3 has 16 residues. The CDR3 sequence: CASSLGRAGLSGELFF. The CDR3 DNA reads TGTGCCAGCAGCTTAGGCAGGGCCGGGCTATCCGGGGAGCTGTTTTTT. Supplemented by reference TRBV7-6 and TRBJ2-2, the full variable domain reads GAGVSQSPRYKVTKRGQDVALRCDPISGHVSLYWYRQALGQGPEFLTYFNYEAQQDKSGLPNDRFSAERPEGSISTLTIQRTEQRDSAMYRCASSLGRAGLSGELFFGEGSRLTVL.

The chain uses TRBV11-2 and TRBJ2-1; tentatively, D is TRBD1 (5 bases). Deletions cut 0 bases from V and 9 bases from J, with 15 bases between. There are 15 residues in the CDR3. Germline lookup yields CDR1 SGHAT and CDR2 FQNNGV. CDR3 nucleotides: TGTGCCAGCAGCTTAGAGGGTTTGTCCAGGGCTGAGCAGTTCTTC. It codes for CASSLEGLSRAEQFF.

The rearrangement uses TRBV6-1 and TRBJ2-5, with TRBD1 matching over 7 bases. The CDR3 totals 15 residues. Per the germline V gene, CDR1 is MNHNS and CDR2 is SASEGT. The ends lost 6 bases at V and 3 bases at J; junction bases unmatched: 10. The CDR3 is CASSLSGTEKETQYF. As DNA, the CDR3 is TGTGCCAGCAGCCTTTCCGGGACAGAAAAAGAGACCCAGTACTTC.

The rearrangement uses TRBV5-1 and TRBJ1-1, with D perhaps TRBD1 (6 bases). Trimming took off 0 bases at V and 0 bases at J, with 6 bases between the two ends. The CDR3 spans 14 residues. Per the germline V gene, CDR1 is SGHRS and CDR2 is YFSETQ. The CDR3 coding sequence is TGCGCCAGCAGCTTGGGGGGGCTGAACACTGAAGCTTTCTTT. Its protein is CASSLGGLNTEAFF. The variable domain in full, with the rest retrieved from reference TRBV5-1 and TRBJ1-1, is KAGVTQTPRYLIKTRGQQVTLSCSPISGHRSVSWYQQTPGQGLQFLFEYFSETQRNKGNFPGRFSGRQFSNSRSEMNVSTLELGDSALYLCASSLGGLNTEAFFGQGTRLTVV.

This chain links TRBV7-3 with TRBJ2-3; 9 bases agree with TRBD2. Germline CDR1 is SGHTA and CDR2 is FQGTGA. CDR3 length: 17 amino acids. J gave up 4 bases and V 2 bases, and 10 bases lay outside the gene matches. The CDR3 region has the DNA TGTGCCAGCAGCTTAGGGAACTTAGCGGGAGAGGCAGATACGCAGTATTTT. Translating it yields CASSLGNLAGEADTQYF.

This clone is medium-sized (0.01 to 0.1%) in the sample. In nucleotides, the CDR3 is TGTGCCAGTAGTACCCTCTACGAGCAGTACTTC. The encoded protein is CASSTLYEQYF. V usage is TRBV19 and J usage is TRBJ2-7; D gene unclear. This CDR3 is 11 amino acids long. Germline CDR1 and CDR2: LNHDA and SQIVND (reference sequence). V lost 4 bases to trimming and J lost 3 bases, with 4 bases between them.

The chain uses TRBV5-1 and TRBJ1-2; D is uncertain. The CDR3 has 13 amino acids. V shed 5 bases and J shed 4 bases, with 12 bases lying between them. Germline V gene lookup returns CDR1 SGHRS and CDR2 YFSETQ. CDR3 in amino acids: CASSTNTAYGYTF. The CDR3 bases are TGCGCCAGCAGTACTAACACCGCCTATGGCTACACCTTC.

This chain uses TRBV29-1 with TRBJ2-1; possibly TRBD2 for D (5 bases). This CDR3 spans 16 amino acids. The germline V gene encodes CDR1 SQVTM and CDR2 ANQGSEA. V was trimmed by 5 bases and J by 3 bases, leaving 20 bases between them. CDR3 coding DNA: TGCAGCGTTCCCGGCGAGCTCGTCGGGATCTACAATGAGCAGTTCTTC. Translated, it gives CSVPGELVGIYNEQFF.

This clone is medium-sized (0.01 to 0.1%) in the sample. This chain links TRBV19 with TRBJ1-2, with 7 positions matching TRBD1. The V and J ends lost 6 bases and 0 bases, in that order; junction bases with no gene match: 10. The CDR3 covers 16 residues. Germline V gene data show CDR1 as LNHDA and CDR2 as SQIVND (reference sequence). The CDR3 DNA reads as TGTGCCAGTAGAGGTACCGGGACAGCAACTAACTATGGCTACACCTTC. This codes for CASRGTGTATNYGYTF. The variable domain in full, with the rest retrieved from reference TRBV19 and TRBJ1-2, is DGGITQSPKYLFRKEGQNVTLSCEQNLNHDAMYWYRQDPGQGLRLIYYSQIVNDFQKGDIAEGYSVSREKKESFPLTVTSAQKNPTAFYLCASRGTGTATNYGYTFGSGTRLTVV.

This chain links TRBV7-2 with TRBJ1-4; D is perhaps TRBD1 (6 bases). This CDR3 spans 15 amino acids. V lost 5 bases to trimming and J lost 6 bases, with 16 bases between them. The V gene's germline CDR1 is SGHTA and CDR2 FQGNSA. The CDR3 is CASSRSGTPDEKLFF. The CDR3 DNA reads as TGTGCCAGCAGCCGATCAGGGACACCGGATGAAAAACTGTTTTTT.

The chain recombines TRBV27 with TRBJ1-6; no definite D call. The CDR3 totals 13 residues. CDR1 and CDR2 from the germline V gene are MNHEY and SMNVEV (reference sequence). The V gene lost 3 bases and the J gene lost 9 bases, with 9 bases spanning the gap. The chain's CDR3 is CASSLARGSPLHF. DNA of the CDR3: TGTGCCAGCAGTTTGGCGAGAGGTTCACCCCTCCACTTT.

This CDR3 is CASSYFTGADTQYF. CDR3 coding DNA: TGTGCCAGCAGTTACTTCACAGGGGCAGATACGCAGTATTTT. This rearrangement joins TRBV6-6 to TRBJ2-3; 7 nucleotides agree with TRBD1. This CDR3 comprises 14 residues. Germline assignment: CDR1 MNHNY and CDR2 SVGAGI (reference sequence). Trimming at V came to 1 base and at J to 4 bases, leaving 2 bases not matched to a gene.

The chain carries TRBV18 and TRBJ1-3; maybe TRBD1 (6 bases). The V end was cut by 4 bases, the J end by 4 bases, with 14 bases between. Germline V gives CDR1 KGHSH, CDR2 LQKENI. CDR3 length equals 15 residues. The DNA of the CDR3 is TGTGCCAGCTCACTACGGGGGGGCGAAGGAAACACCATATATTTT. Protein product: CASSLRGGEGNTIYF.

This sequence joins TRBV5-1 and TRBJ1-2; perhaps TRBD1 as D (6 bases). The CDR3 covers 15 residues. The germline CDR1 and CDR2 sequences are SGHRS and YFSETQ. The germline V and J ends were trimmed by 4 bases and 1 base, with 14 bases remaining between them. The CDR3 loop is CASSKGQRSNYGYTF. DNA for the CDR3: TGCGCCAGCAGCAAGGGACAACGGAGTAACTATGGCTACACCTTC.

The V and J genes are TRBV18 and TRBJ2-3; 13 bases align to TRBD2. Unmatched junction bases numbered 7, after V lost 0 bases and J lost 1 base. In germline, CDR1 is KGHSH, CDR2 LQKENI. CDR3 size: 19 residues. The CDR3 here is CASSPPTSGGEFGTDTQYF. The CDR3 DNA is TGTGCCAGCTCACCACCCACTAGCGGGGGGGAGTTTGGCACAGATACGCAGTATTTT.

The rearrangement uses TRBV11-3 and TRBJ2-3, with 8 bases lining up with TRBD1. The germline CDR1 and CDR2 sequences are SGHNT and YENEEA. The CDR3 spans 14 residues. The V and J ends lost 3 bases and 2 bases, in that order; junction bases with no gene match: 1. In DNA form, the CDR3 reads TGTGCCAGCAGCTTGGGACAGGCCACAGATACGCAGTATTTT. The encoded protein is CASSLGQATDTQYF. Full variable domain (rest looked up from reference TRBV11-3 and TRBJ2-3): EAGVVQSPRYKIIEKKQPVAFWCNPISGHNTLYWYLQNLGQGPELLIRYENEEAVDDSQLPKDRFSAERLKGVDSTLKIQPAELGDSAVYLCASSLGQATDTQYFGPGTRLTVL.

The genes are TRBV2 and TRBJ2-7; 8 bases match TRBD1. Germline V gene data show CDR1 as SNHLY and CDR2 as FYNNEI. The CDR3 totals 15 residues. V shed 7 bases, J shed 3 bases, and the junction held 11 bases outside the gene matches. The CDR3 spells CASTLGGTGDYEQYF. CDR3 nucleotides: TGTGCCAGCACTCTGGGCGGGACAGGCGACTACGAGCAGTACTTC.

This sequence joins TRBV29-1 and TRBJ2-5; D is possibly TRBD1 (5 bases). Germline values: CDR1 SQVTM, CDR2 ANQGSEA. The CDR3 has 17 amino acids. V was trimmed by 4 bases and J by 5 bases, leaving 26 bases between them. The CDR3 region has the DNA TGCAGCGTTGTCATTTTGGGGCCAAACGGCGCGTGGGAGACCCAGTACTTC. This sequence encodes CSVVILGPNGAWETQYF.

This chain connects TRBV28 to TRBJ2-7; 9 bases agree with TRBD2. Germline V gene lookup returns CDR1 MDHEN and CDR2 SYDVKM. The CDR3 loop spans 16 amino acids. The trim removed 5 bases at V and 4 bases at J, leaving 12 bases unmatched. CDR3 loop: CASSPHRAGGGYEQYF. The CDR3, as DNA: TGTGCCAGCAGTCCGCACCGAGCGGGAGGCGGGTACGAGCAGTACTTC.

The chain joins TRBV28 to TRBJ2-7; TRBD1 aligns across 9 bases. Germline CDR1 is MDHEN and CDR2 is SYDVKM. The ends lost 4 bases at V and 7 bases at J; junction bases unmatched: 11. There are 15 residues in the CDR3. As DNA, the CDR3 is TGTGCCAGCAGTTCACAGGGGGCGGGAGCGAGAGAGCAGTACTTC. Translated: CASSSQGAGAREQYF.

This chain uses TRBV19 with TRBJ1-6; the D is unclear. The length of the CDR3 is 13 residues. The germline CDR1 and CDR2 sequences are LNHDA and SQIVND (reference sequence). V lost 2 bases to trimming and J lost 13 bases, with 12 bases between them. The CDR3 DNA sequence: TGTGCCAGTAGTATAATTTTACTCGGGCCCCTCCACTTT. The encoded protein is CASSIILLGPLHF.

This chain connects TRBV18 to TRBJ1-3, with TRBD1 matching 12 bases. V lost 5 bases and J lost 2; bases outside the gene matches: 1. The CDR3 runs to 15 residues. The germline gives CDR1 KGHSH, CDR2 LQKENI. This CDR3 is CASSGTGGTGNTIYF. In DNA form, the CDR3 reads TGTGCCAGCTCAGGGACAGGGGGCACTGGAAACACCATATATTTT. Full variable domain (rest looked up from reference TRBV18 and TRBJ1-3): NAGVMQNPRHLVRRRGQEARLRCSPMKGHSHVYWYRQLPEEGLKFMVYLQKENIIDESGMPKERFSAEFPKEGPSILRIQQVVRGDSAAYFCASSGTGGTGNTIYFGEGSWLTVV.

The rearrangement links TRBV6-5 to TRBJ1-6; possibly TRBD1 for D (6 bases). The V and J ends lost 2 bases and 10 bases respectively, with 12 bases between them. Germline lookup yields CDR1 MNHEY and CDR2 SVGAGI. CDR3 length: 14 residues. The CDR3: CASSYSGGLSPLHF. CDR3 nucleotide sequence: TGTGCCAGCAGTTACAGTGGGGGCTTATCACCCCTCCACTTT.

The chain carries TRBV10-2 and TRBJ1-1; the match to TRBD1 covers 7 bases. The CDR3 runs 14 residues. CDR1 is WSHSY and CDR2 is SAAADI in the germline V gene. The V segment lost 4 bases and the J segment 0 bases; nucleotides outside the gene matches: 2. CDR3: CASSVGTVNTEAFF. In DNA form, the CDR3 reads TGCGCCAGCAGTGTTGGGACAGTGAACACTGAAGCTTTCTTT.

The sample holds a few counts of this clone. V gene TRBV6-5 combines with J gene TRBJ2-5, with a tentative D call TRBD1 (6 bases). This CDR3 spans 14 amino acids. The germline V gene encodes CDR1 MNHEY and CDR2 SVGAGI. Trimming took off 10 bases at V and 2 bases at J, with 17 bases between the two ends. This chain's CDR3 is CATRPGQGQETQYF. In nucleotides, the CDR3 is TGTGCCACCAGACCTGGCCAGGGGCAAGAGACCCAGTACTTC.

This sequence joins TRBV15 and TRBJ1-1; D gene uncertain. The CDR3 runs to 15 residues. Trimming removed 5 bases at V and 1 base at J, with 14 bases between. CDR1 is LNHNV and CDR2 is YYDKDF in the germline V gene (reference sequence). CDR3 in amino acids: CATSGAGIGNTEAFF. CDR3 DNA: TGTGCCACCAGCGGCGCCGGAATCGGGAACACTGAAGCTTTCTTT. The full variable domain, completed using reference TRBV15 and TRBJ1-1, is DAMVIQNPRYQVTQFGKPVTLSCSQTLNHNVMYWYQQKSSQAPKLLFHYYDKDFNNEADTPDNFQSRRPNTSFCFLDIRSPGLGDTAMYLCATSGAGIGNTEAFFGQGTRLTVV.